A selection of T cell receptor beta chains follows, all from one sample in a study of T cells and copy number aberrations in small-cell lung cancer. Using immunoSEQ multiplex PCR, the repertoire was profiled, and TCRdb retains in-frame clones only, with some absent. The table records around 550 clones, 85% to 95% of them present only once. Input material: tumor tissue. The origin of the receptors is a man aged 50 to 60 with small cell lung cancer. CDR3s include the opening cysteine and the closing phenylalanine or tryptophan. The order of the fields is J gene, clone size, D gene, V gene, CDR3 DNA, CDR3 protein. A D gene is named only where the DNA matches it firmly. The size entry is marked missing in some rows and otherwise reads once, few, many or a size class.

>TRBJ1-5|NA|NA|TRBV4-3
TGCACCAGCAGCCCATCCCACCCGGGGGTCAGCAATCAGCCCCAGCATTTT
CTSSPSHPGVSNQPQHF
>TRBJ1-4|NA|TRBD1|TRBV2
TGTGCCAGCAGAGCCAGGGGGCTGATTGCAACTAATGAAAAACTGTTTTTT
CASRARGLIATNEKLFF
>TRBJ2-1|NA|TRBD2|TRBV6-1
TGTGCCAGCAGTGAAGGTAGCGGGGGGCAAGATGAGCAGTTCTTC
CASSEGSGGQDEQFF
>TRBJ1-1|NA|NA|TRBV7-2
TGTGCCAGCAGTTCATCCTCAACCCATCCCCCTTTCTTT
CASSSSSTHPPFF
>TRBJ2-1|NA|TRBD2|TRBV6-5
TGTGCCAGCAGCCCGACGGGACTAGCTAATGAGCAGTTCTTC
CASSPTGLANEQFF
>TRBJ2-7|NA|NA|TRBV6-6
TGTGCCAGCAGCTCCTCGGCGGGGAGTAGCTACGAGCAGTACTTC
CASSSSAGSSYEQYF
>TRBJ1-1|NA|NA|TRBV28
TGTGCCAGCACCCCGGGCAGGCTCAACACTGAAGCTTTCTTT
CASTPGRLNTEAFF
>TRBJ1-3|NA|NA|TRBV2
TGTGCCAGCAGGGGTACCGCGTACTCTGGAAACACCATATATTTT
CASRGTAYSGNTIYF
>TRBJ2-1|NA|TRBD1|TRBV12-5
TGTGCTAGTGGTTTGGCCCGACAGGGGCCCGAAATGGATGAGCAGTTCTTC
CASGLARQGPEMDEQFF
>TRBJ2-5|NA|NA|TRBV5-1
TGCGCCAGCAGCCGGGGGCAGCAAGAGACCCAGTACTTC
CASSRGQQETQYF
>TRBJ2-7|NA|NA|TRBV10-2
TGCGCCAGCAGTGAGAGCCAGGGGCCGCAGTACTTC
CASSESQGPQYF
>TRBJ2-7|NA|NA|TRBV10-2
TGCGCCAGCAGTGAGATGCACGAGCAGTACTTC
CASSEMHEQYF
>TRBJ2-2|NA|NA|TRBV2
TGTGCCAGCAGTGACGGATCCGGGGAGCTGTTTTTT
CASSDGSGELFF
>TRBJ2-1|once|NA|TRBV7-8
TGTGCCAGCAGCTTGAAACTAAATGAGCAGTTCTTC
CASSLKLNEQFF
>TRBJ1-1|NA|NA|TRBV30
TGTGCCTGGAGTCTACAGGTGGGGAGTGAAGCTTTCTTT
CAWSLQVGSEAFF
>TRBJ1-2|NA|NA|TRBV6-6
TGTGCCGGCAGGGATGCCGGACATTTTTATGGCTACACCTTC
CAGRDAGHFYGYTF
>TRBJ2-7|NA|NA|TRBV4-2
TGTGCCAGCAGCCCCCTGGGAGACTCCTACGAGCAGTACTTC
CASSPLGDSYEQYF
>TRBJ2-1|NA|NA|TRBV7-9
TGTGCCAGCAGCTTCGGGGGGCGCGGGTCGGTTGAGCAGTTCTTC
CASSFGGRGSVEQFF
>TRBJ1-1|NA|NA|TRBV27
TGTGCCAGCAGTTTATCACGGAACACTGAAGCTTTCTTT
CASSLSRNTEAFF
>TRBJ2-3|NA|NA|TRBV11-2
TGTGCCAGCAGCCTCGGGGCAGATACGCAGTATTTT
CASSLGADTQYF
>TRBJ2-5|NA|TRBD1|TRBV5-1
TGCGCCAGCAGCTTGGGTGGAACAGGGGGCCAAGAGACCCAGTACTTC
CASSLGGTGGQETQYF
>TRBJ2-7|NA|NA|TRBV11-2
TGTGCCAGCAGCTTATCTACTCTCGGCGAGCAGTACTTC
CASSLSTLGEQYF
>TRBJ2-1|NA|NA|TRBV7-9
TGTGCCAGCAGCCCCGGACTACAGGGGCAGTTCTTC
CASSPGLQGQFF
>TRBJ1-1|NA|NA|TRBV5-5
TGTGCCAGCAGCTTGGACCTACCCACTGAAGCTTTCTTT
CASSLDLPTEAFF
>TRBJ1-3|NA|NA|TRBV30
TGTGCCTGGAGTGTAGGGGGGAATTGGCCTGGAAACACCATATATTTT
CAWSVGGNWPGNTIYF
>TRBJ1-5|NA|TRBD1|TRBV12-5
TGTGCTAGTGCCCCTCCGACAGGGGGGTTCAGCAATCAGCCCCAGCATTTT
CASAPPTGGFSNQPQHF
>TRBJ2-5|NA|NA|TRBV6-6
TGTGCCAGCAGTACACCGGCGCAAGAGACCCAGTACTTC
CASSTPAQETQYF
>TRBJ2-7|NA|NA|TRBV2
TGTGCCAGCTCCCAAGCTACCTACGAGCAGTACTTC
CASSQATYEQYF
>TRBJ1-2|NA|NA|TRBV5-6
TGTGCCAGCAGCTCCCGTGGGGGCGAAGGCTATGGCTACACCTTC
CASSSRGGEGYGYTF
>TRBJ1-2|NA|NA|TRBV7-9
TGTGCCAGCAGCTTTGGGGGGAACTATGGCTACACCTTC
CASSFGGNYGYTF
>TRBJ1-2|once|TRBD1|TRBV18
TGTGCCAGCTCACTTTCCCCGGGACAGGTCTTAGGGGGCTACACCTTC
CASSLSPGQVLGGYTF
>TRBJ2-2|NA|TRBD1|TRBV6-1
TGTGCCAGCACCGGGCAGGGGGTTACCGGGGAGCTGTTTTTT
CASTGQGVTGELFF
>TRBJ2-3|NA|NA|TRBV30
TGTGCCTGCGAAGGGGGAGTGTCCACAGATACGCAGTATTTT
CACEGGVSTDTQYF
>TRBJ1-5|NA|TRBD1|TRBV30
TGTGCCTGGAGTAGGAGAACTGGACAGGTAAGCAATCAGCCCCAGCATTTT
CAWSRRTGQVSNQPQHF
>TRBJ2-3|once|NA|TRBV5-4
TGTGCCACCCAAGACCACCGCACAGATACGCAGTATTTT
CATQDHRTDTQYF
>TRBJ2-1|NA|TRBD2|TRBV9
TGTGCCAGCAGCGTAGAGGCTAGCGGGCCTGAGCAGTTCTTC
CASSVEASGPEQFF
>TRBJ2-5|NA|NA|TRBV7-9
TGTGCCAGCAGCTCCGCAGGCGGCGCGGAGACCCAGTACTTC
CASSSAGGAETQYF
>TRBJ1-2|NA|NA|TRBV6-6
TGTGCCGGCAGGGATGCCGGACATGTTTATGGCTACACCTTC
CAGRDAGHVYGYTF
>TRBJ2-3|NA|TRBD2|TRBV9
TGTGCCAGCAGCCCCCGGGGCGGGGGGATTAGCACAGATACGCAGTATTTT
CASSPRGGGISTDTQYF
>TRBJ2-5|NA|NA|TRBV29-1
TGCAGCGTTGATCCCCAGGCCGGGGGGACCCAGTACTTC
CSVDPQAGGTQYF
>TRBJ1-1|NA|TRBD1|TRBV9
TGTGCCAGCAGCAGGACAGGGAACACTGAAGCTTTCTTT
CASSRTGNTEAFF
>TRBJ2-1|NA|NA|TRBV6-4
TGTGCCAGCAGTGAGGACGGGGACTACAATGAGCAGTTCTTC
CASSEDGDYNEQFF
>TRBJ2-2|NA|TRBD2|TRBV10-2
TGCGCCAGCAGTGAGTCTAGCGGGAGAACGAACACCGGGGAGCTGTTTTTT
CASSESSGRTNTGELFF
>TRBJ2-7|NA|TRBD2|TRBV9
TGTGCCAGCAGCCCAGGAGGTAGCGGGGGGGCCTCCTACGAGCAGTACTTC
CASSPGGSGGASYEQYF
>TRBJ2-7|NA|NA|TRBV14
TGTGCCAGCAGCCAAGTGGCTAACTCCCAGTACTTC
CASSQVANSQYF
>TRBJ1-1|NA|NA|TRBV29-1
TGCAGCGCCCCGGGGTTGAACACTGAAGCTTTCTTT
CSAPGLNTEAFF
>TRBJ1-2|NA|NA|TRBV18
TGTGCCAGCTCGGTGGACAGCTATGGCTACACCTTC
CASSVDSYGYTF
>TRBJ2-7|few|NA|TRBV2
TGTGCCAGCAGTGAAGAGAGTTACGAGCAGTACTTC
CASSEESYEQYF
>TRBJ1-3|NA|TRBD1|TRBV5-1
TGCGCCAGCAGCAAGACAGGGAACGATGACTCTGGAAACACCATATATTTT
CASSKTGNDDSGNTIYF
>TRBJ1-1|NA|NA|TRBV6-5
TGTGCCAGCAGTTACCACCCCCTCGCCCTTGAAGCTTTCTTT
CASSYHPLALEAFF
>TRBJ2-2|NA|NA|TRBV2
TGTGCCAGCAATGACAGCCCCACGAACACCGGGGAGCTGTTTTTT
CASNDSPTNTGELFF
>TRBJ2-5|NA|TRBD2|TRBV5-4
TGTGCCAGCAGCGCCTACCGGGAGGCACAAGAGACCCAGTACTTC
CASSAYREAQETQYF